This TCR beta chain was recovered during a study of CD8+ T cells in alopecia areata. Whole-study findings and limits: Scalp lesions, especially in alopecia totalis/universalis, had higher clonality than normal scalp. Mice gave a clearer picture of TCR sharing than patients did, possibly for HLA-related reasons.

Sorting of CD4+ cells into CD25+CD127- cells was carried out for about 5 patients. Both peripheral blood and punch biopsies of lesional scalp skin were obtained from patients who had alopecia areata. Extracted from the samples, RNA was reverse transcribed into cDNA to serve as the sequencing template. Produced via immunoSEQ multiplex PCR; TCRdb's table is partial and in-frame only. This sample has over 14,000 clones, with around 50% found just once. This CDR3 has 12 residues. The germline V and J ends were trimmed by 0 bases and 11 bases, with 11 bases remaining between them. The germline V gene encodes CDR1 SGHRS and CDR2 YFSETQ. As to this clone: Antigen: not known.

V and J are TRBV5-1 and TRBJ1-1, with D maybe TRBD1 (6 bases). This receptor was obtained from a human donor with alopecia areata. The sequenced sample was CD4+ Tregs sorted from blood. DNA of the CDR3: TGCGCCAGCAGCTTGGACAGGGTTAGGGCTTTCTTT. This translates into CASSLDRVRAFF.